Shown below are 8 T cell receptor beta chains from a single sample sequenced in a study of human T cells and chemical hapten exposure. Described time point: patch test 1, 2 weeks after DPC sensitization. Specified treatment: therapeutic diphenylcyclopropenone sensitization with weekly scalp DPC. TCRdb independently ran MiXCR on the RACE reads; one entry per CDR3 protein. The sample includes about 99,000 distinct CDR3 sequences, approximately 13% of them seen just once. Sequencing used whole blood, obtained in connection with sensitization to the hapten diphenylcyclopropenone (DPC). Receptors originate from a woman in her 40s with alopecia areata. Some clones in this sample may be carry-over from other donors' samples.

This clonotype was counted only a few times. This chain uses TRBV7-2 with TRBJ2-1; 7 bases align to TRBD1. CDR1 is SGHTA, CDR2 FQGNSA, per germline. V shed 5 bases, J shed 5 bases, and the junction held 6 bases outside the gene matches. The CDR3 covers 14 residues. CDR3 coding DNA: TGTGCCAGCAGCCCCGGGACAGACAACAATGAGCAGTTCTTC. It codes for CASSPGTDNNEQFF.

This clonotype was picked up many times. The chain employs TRBV6-2 or TRBV6-3 and TRBJ2-7; no clear D gene. The CDR3 contains 16 residues. V was cut by 3 bases and J by 2 bases, with 17 bases left in between. CDR1 and CDR2 from the germline V gene are MNHEY and SVGEGT. The CDR3, as DNA: TGTGCCAGCAGTTATAGCCGTGGGCAGGTCACCTACGAGCAGTACTTC. As protein: CASSYSRGQVTYEQYF.

This chain connects TRBV19 to TRBJ2-1; D remains ambiguous. Germline V gives CDR1 LNHDA, CDR2 SQIVND (reference sequence). The V end was cut by 8 bases, the J end by 2 bases, with 16 bases between. This CDR3 has 15 amino acids. The CDR3: CASQTSAATYNEQFF. The CDR3, as DNA: TGTGCCAGTCAGACATCGGCCGCCACCTACAATGAGCAGTTCTTC.

The chain recombines TRBV4-2 with TRBJ2-7; the D is unclear. Trimming took off 1 base at V and 2 bases at J, with 9 bases between the two ends. Germline CDR1 and CDR2: LGHNA and YNFKEQ. There are 14 residues in the CDR3. In DNA, the CDR3 is TGTGCCAGCAGCCAAGGTAACGGGCCCTACGAGCAGTACTTC. Residues: CASSQGNGPYEQYF.

A few counts support this clonotype. The chain couples TRBV27 to TRBJ2-2; D is undetermined. V was pared by 7 bases and J by 5 bases, with 11 bases between. Looked up from germline, CDR1 is MNHEY and CDR2 is SMNVEV (reference sequence). The CDR3 has 13 residues. CDR3 in DNA: TGTGCCAGCACGGAACTCGTGACCGGGGAGCTGTTTTTT. Translating it yields CASTELVTGELFF.

This clonotype was found a few times. The chain couples TRBV27 to TRBJ1-3, with D unresolved. Trimming took off 6 bases at V and 2 bases at J, with 8 bases between the two ends. The CDR3 is made up of 13 amino acids. The V gene's germline CDR1 is MNHEY and CDR2 SMNVEV (reference sequence). The CDR3 spells CASSLRPGNTIYF. DNA for the CDR3: TGTGCCAGCAGCCTACGCCCTGGAAACACCATATATTTT.

V gene TRBV6-1 combines with J gene TRBJ2-6; 8 bases are shared with TRBD1. With V trimmed by 7 bases and J by 2 bases, 4 bases remained unmatched. This CDR3 comprises 15 residues. Germline loops: CDR1 MNHNS, CDR2 SASEGT. The CDR3 bases are TGTGCCAGCATCTTGGACAGGGCTGGGGCCAACGTCCTGACTTTC. Amino acid sequence: CASILDRAGANVLTF.

This clonotype has a count of ten or more. The chain has TRBV7-8 and TRBJ2-1; the D gene is possibly TRBD1 (6 bases). V was clipped by 1 base and J by 5 bases, with 9 bases between them. The CDR3 is 14 residues long. Germline V gives CDR1 SGHVS, CDR2 FQNEAQ. The CDR3 coding sequence is TGTGCCAGCAGCTTAGGGGGGCTTAACAATGAGCAGTTCTTC. Its translation: CASSLGGLNNEQFF. Complete variable domain (other parts from reference TRBV7-8 and TRBJ2-1): GAGVSQSPRYKVAKRGQDVALRCDPISGHVSLFWYQQALGQGPEFLTYFQNEAQLDKSGLPSDRFFAERPEGSVSTLKIQRTQQEDSAVYLCASSLGGLNNEQFFGPGTRLTVL.